One and the same sample provided the 21 T cell receptor beta chains below, sequenced in a study of T cell responses to AZD1222 COVID-19 vaccine. Generated by immunoSEQ multiplex PCR, the TCRdb table keeps only in-frame clones and is missing some. The sample holds some 150,000 clones, almost 85% seen once. Here the sequenced sample was peripheral blood, taken 28 days after the second dose of the MenACWY control vaccine. Receptors were obtained from an adult who received the MenACWY meningococcal vaccine as a control.

The chain uses TRBV3-1 (or the pseudogene TRBV3-2) and TRBJ2-7; 12 positions agree with TRBD1. The trim removed 5 bases at V and 5 bases at J, leaving 7 bases unmatched. This CDR3 comprises 15 residues. Germline loops: CDR1 LGHDT, CDR2 YNNKEL (reference sequence). The CDR3 sequence is CASSASGTGGHEQYV. The CDR3, as DNA: TGTGCCAGCAGCGCGTCCGGGACAGGGGGCCACGAGCAGTACGTC.

V gene TRBV4-1 combines with J gene TRBJ1-5; no clear D. Germline V gene data show CDR1 as MGHRA and CDR2 as YSYEKL. The V and J ends lost 0 bases and 3 bases respectively, with 6 bases between them. The CDR3 is 14 residues long. The CDR3 DNA follows: TGCGCCAGCAGCCAAGAAAAGATCAATCAGCCCCAGCATTTT. Its protein is CASSQEKINQPQHF.

The CDR3, as DNA: TGTGCCAGCTCCTATCGGAGCACAGATACGCAGTATTTT. Protein sequence: CASSYRSTDTQYF. This rearrangement joins TRBV18 to TRBJ2-3; D is unresolved. V was pared by 6 bases and J by 0 bases, with 7 bases between. This CDR3 spans 13 amino acids. CDR1 is KGHSH, CDR2 LQKENI, per germline.

This clone occurred once. CDR3 region: CASSFRNEQFF. The CDR3 DNA reads TGTGCCAGCAGTTTTAGGAATGAGCAGTTCTTC. The chain couples TRBV12-3 or TRBV12-4 to TRBJ2-1; D unclear. There are 11 residues in the CDR3. V lost 3 bases, J lost 7 bases, and 4 bases lay in between.

The count of this clone is one. The V gene is TRBV6-4, the J gene TRBJ1-6, with 11 bases aligning to TRBD1. V lost 4 bases, J lost 10 bases, and 6 bases stayed unmatched. Germline V gene sequence: CDR1 MRHNA, CDR2 SNTAGT. This CDR3 is built from 15 residues. This CDR3 reads CASSGSRDRGSPLHF. The CDR3 coding sequence is TGTGCCAGCAGTGGCTCTCGGGACAGGGGGTCACCCCTCCACTTT.

The chain is built from TRBV19 and TRBJ2-1; TRBD2 agrees at 8 bases. The V gene's germline CDR1 is LNHDA and CDR2 SQIVND (reference sequence). Germline trimming cut 5 bases from V and 7 bases from J; bases unmatched to any gene: 10. CDR3 length: 15 residues. DNA for the CDR3: TGTGCCAGTAGTGAGTTCGGGAGGGCTGGGAATGAGCAGTTCTTC. It encodes CASSEFGRAGNEQFF.

The chain combines TRBV14 with TRBJ2-7, with 7 bases lining up with TRBD2. V was pared by 1 base and J by 2 bases, with 8 bases of the junction left unmatched. The CDR3 covers 16 residues. Germline V gene sequence: CDR1 SGHDN, CDR2 FVKESK. DNA of the CDR3: TGTGCCAGCAGCCAAGGTCCAGCGGGATCTCCCTACGAGCAGTACTTC. Translating gives CASSQGPAGSPYEQYF.

This clone was found a few times. This chain connects TRBV28 to TRBJ2-7; 9 positions match TRBD1. This CDR3 comprises 19 residues. Losses at the gene ends were 4 bases for V and 2 bases for J; bases not matched to a gene: 18. Germline assignment: CDR1 MDHEN and CDR2 SYDVKM. The CDR3 loop reads CASSSRTPAGQGIPYEQYV. The CDR3 DNA follows: TGTGCCAGCAGTTCAAGAACCCCCGCGGGACAGGGCATCCCCTACGAGCAGTACGTC.

The chain carries TRBV28 and TRBJ2-7; D tentatively fits TRBD1 or TRBD2 (5 bases each). Trimming shortened V by 4 bases and J by 3 bases, and 13 bases separated the two germline ends. Germline values: CDR1 MDHEN, CDR2 SYDVKM. CDR3 length: 14 residues. In DNA, the CDR3 is TGTGCCAGCAGTTCTCCGGGGACCTTCTACGAGCAGTACGTC. As protein: CASSSPGTFYEQYV.

This clone was seen only a few times. The chain's CDR3 is CASSRLGQTSTDTQYF. The CDR3 nucleotides read TGTGCCAGCAGCCGCCTGGGACAGACAAGCACAGATACGCAGTATTTT. This sequence joins TRBV11-3 and TRBJ2-3; 7 positions agree with TRBD1. Per germline, CDR1 SGHNT and CDR2 YENEEA. The J segment lost 0 bases and the V segment lost 5 bases, leaving 8 bases of the junction unmatched. The CDR3 covers 16 residues.

The chain is built from TRBV7-9 and TRBJ1-1; D remains ambiguous. Germline V gives CDR1 SEHNR, CDR2 FQNEAQ (reference sequence). The CDR3 spans 14 residues. Trimming stripped 10 bases from V and 5 bases from J, with 20 bases between. CDR3 sequence (DNA): TGTGCCACTGAGATTAGGTGGGCGAAGACTGAAGCTTTCTTT. Translation: CATEIRWAKTEAFF.

The chain is built from TRBV19 and TRBJ2-7, with 9 bases matching TRBD1. V shed 3 bases, J shed 3 bases, and the junction held 3 bases outside the gene matches. Germline V gene sequence: CDR1 LNHDA, CDR2 SQIVND (reference sequence). The CDR3 runs to 14 residues. The CDR3 protein is CASSMADRGYEQYF. In DNA form, the CDR3 reads TGTGCCAGTAGTATGGCGGACAGGGGCTACGAGCAGTACTTC.

This chain joins TRBV9 and TRBJ1-2, with D possibly being TRBD1 (5 bases). Trimming removed 3 bases from V and 0 bases from J, with 12 bases in between. Looked up from germline, CDR1 is SGDLS and CDR2 is YYNGEE. The CDR3 has 15 amino acids. CDR3 in DNA: TGTGCCAGCAGCGCACAGGTAAACTCTAACTATGGCTACACCTTC. Its translation is CASSAQVNSNYGYTF.

The chain couples TRBV7-9 to TRBJ2-1; 8 nucleotides line up with TRBD1. This CDR3 spans 15 amino acids. Per the germline V gene, CDR1 is SEHNR and CDR2 is FQNEAQ (reference sequence). The junction had 5 bases not matched to a gene; V was cut back by 3 bases and J by 4 bases. The DNA of the CDR3 is TGTGCCAGCAGCTTTCCGACAGGGGCTTACAATGAGCAGTTCTTC. Protein sequence: CASSFPTGAYNEQFF.

This clone appeared a few times. The chain recombines TRBV4-3 with TRBJ1-2; D ambiguous. V lost 0 bases, J lost 6 bases, and 8 bases lay in between. Per the germline V gene, CDR1 is LGHNA and CDR2 is YSLEER. The CDR3 runs 13 residues. The CDR3 is CASSQDGPDGYTF. The CDR3 DNA sequence: TGCGCCAGCAGCCAAGATGGCCCGGATGGCTACACCTTC.

The gene calls are TRBV5-1 and TRBJ1-1; possible D gene TRBD1, 5 bases. This CDR3 contains 14 residues. Per germline, CDR1 SGHRS and CDR2 YFSETQ. Trimming left V 0 bases short and J 1 base short, with 7 bases between. CDR3 coding DNA: TGCGCCAGCAGCTTGGGACAGAGGAACACTGAAGCTTTCTTT. This translates into CASSLGQRNTEAFF.

The genes are TRBV29-1 and TRBJ2-2; 7 bases match TRBD1. CDR3 length: 14 amino acids. The V gene's germline CDR1 is SQVTM and CDR2 ANQGSEA. V lost 4 bases, J lost 3 bases, and 5 bases stayed unmatched. The chain's CDR3 is CSVGRGGDTGELFF. CDR3 coding DNA: TGCAGCGTTGGAAGAGGGGGCGACACCGGGGAGCTGTTTTTT.

This chain joins TRBV3-1 (or the pseudogene TRBV3-2) and TRBJ2-3; D gene ambiguous. The CDR3 runs 12 residues. The germline V gene encodes CDR1 LGHDT and CDR2 YNNKEL (reference sequence). The V end was cut by 4 bases, the J end by 7 bases, with 9 bases between. The CDR3 region has the DNA TGTGCCAGCAGCCCCCGGAGTCATACGCAGTATTTT. Protein sequence: CASSPRSHTQYF.

This chain joins TRBV2 and TRBJ1-5, with D possibly matching TRBD1 (6 bases). Germline CDR1 reads SNHLY; CDR2 reads FYNNEI. V lost 6 bases and J lost 3, with 18 bases in between. The CDR3 totals 16 residues. Here the CDR3 reads CASSDPRGGPNQPQHF. In DNA form, the CDR3 reads TGTGCCAGCAGCGATCCGCGGGGGGGGCCCAATCAGCCCCAGCATTTT.

CDR3 DNA: TGTGCCAGTAGTATATCGAGGGAGACTGAAGCTTTCTTT. This sequence encodes CASSISRETEAFF. The genes are TRBV19 and TRBJ1-1; D is unresolved. Trimming pared 2 bases from V and 5 bases from J, leaving 9 bases between. The CDR3 spans 13 residues. Germline CDR1 and CDR2: LNHDA and SQIVND (reference sequence).

V and J are TRBV6-6 and TRBJ2-1; 10 nucleotides match TRBD2. V lost 4 bases to trimming and J lost 6 bases; unmatched junction nucleotides: 3. The CDR3 extends over 14 amino acids. Germline V gene lookup returns CDR1 MNHNY and CDR2 SVGAGI (reference sequence). The CDR3 DNA is TGTGCCAGCAGTTTTAGCGGGGGGCCCAATGAGCAGTTCTTC. Residues: CASSFSGGPNEQFF.